Detailed here is one TCR beta chain. The CDR3 spans 11 residues. V shed 5 bases and J shed 3 bases, with 8 bases lying between them. The germline V gene has CDR1 GTSNPN and CDR2 SVGIG (reference sequence). This sample was included in a study of CD8 T cells in Susac syndrome. Reverse transcription used about 0.45 to 1 ug RNA and random hexamers. The TCR beta CDR3 was amplified by immunoSEQ multiplex PCR across 54 Vbeta, 13 Jbeta. Using its own MiXCR run on the immunoSEQ multiplex PCR reads, TCRdb lists one record per CDR3 protein. The repertoire consists of about 140,000 distinct CDR3 sequences, with approximately 93% occurring once and the leading ten covering about 0.25%. Sequencing targeted TCR beta in blood CD8+ and CD4+ T cells. Through negative isolation, CD4+ and CD8+ T cells were obtained, while TEMRA cells were enriched using FACS.

The sequence came from a human donor in good health. Sequenced sample: CD8+ T cells from PBMCs. This chain links TRBV30 with TRBJ2-7, with D possibly being TRBD2 (5 bases). CDR3 coding DNA: TGTGCCTGGGACGGAGGCTACGAGCAGTACTTC. The encoded protein is CAWDGGYEQYF. Together with reference TRBV30 and TRBJ2-7, the CDR3 gives the full variable domain: SQTIHQWPATLVQPVGSPLSLECTVEGTSNPNLYWYRQAAGRGLQLLFYSVGIGQISSEVPQNLSASRPQDRQFILSSKKLLLSDSGFYLCAWDGGYEQYFGPGTRLTVT.